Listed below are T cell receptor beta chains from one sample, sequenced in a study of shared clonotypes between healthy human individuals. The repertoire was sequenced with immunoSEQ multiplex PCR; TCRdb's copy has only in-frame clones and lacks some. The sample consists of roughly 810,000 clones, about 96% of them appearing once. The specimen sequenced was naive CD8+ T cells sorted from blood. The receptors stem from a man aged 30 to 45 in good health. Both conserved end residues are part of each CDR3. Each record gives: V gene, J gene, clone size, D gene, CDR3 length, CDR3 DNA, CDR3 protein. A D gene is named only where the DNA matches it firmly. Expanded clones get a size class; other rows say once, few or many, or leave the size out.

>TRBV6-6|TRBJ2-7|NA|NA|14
TGTGCCAGCAGCCAGGTCGGTGGATCCTACGAGCAGTACTTC
CASSQVGGSYEQYF
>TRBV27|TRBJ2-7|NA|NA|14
TGTGCCAGCAGTTTCAGCGGTTCAACCTACGAGCAGTACTTC
CASSFSGSTYEQYF
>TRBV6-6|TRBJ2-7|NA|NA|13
TGTGCCAGTTCGCCGGTAATGAAGGACGAGCAGTACTTC
CASSPVMKDEQYF
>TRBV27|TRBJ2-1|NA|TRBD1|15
TGTGCCAGCAGTTTCGCCGGGACAGGGATCGATGAGCAGTTCTTC
CASSFAGTGIDEQFF
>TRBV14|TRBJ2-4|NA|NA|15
TGTGCCAGCAGCCAAGATCCCGGGGGAGGAAACATTCAGTACTTC
CASSQDPGGGNIQYF
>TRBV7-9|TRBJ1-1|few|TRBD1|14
TGTGCCAGCAGCATCCGGGACAGGGGCACTGAAGCTTTCTTT
CASSIRDRGTEAFF
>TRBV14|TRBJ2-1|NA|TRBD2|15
TGTGCCAGCAGCCAAGAGACTAGCAGCGACAATGAGCAGTTCTTC
CASSQETSSDNEQFF
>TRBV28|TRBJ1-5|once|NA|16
TGTGCCAGCAGTTTATTTGTCGGGCAGGCGGATCAGCCCCAGCATTTT
CASSLFVGQADQPQHF
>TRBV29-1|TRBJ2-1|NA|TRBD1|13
TGCAGCGTTGAGGACAGGGTCTACAATGAGCAGTTCTTC
CSVEDRVYNEQFF
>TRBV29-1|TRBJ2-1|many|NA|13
TGCAGCGTTGACCCGGACGGGGGAAATGAGCAGTTCTTC
CSVDPDGGNEQFF
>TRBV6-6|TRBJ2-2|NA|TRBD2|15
TGTGCCAGCAGTCCGAGGACTAGCGGGAGTGGGGAGCTGTTTTTT
CASSPRTSGSGELFF
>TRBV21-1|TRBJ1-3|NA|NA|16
TGTGCCAGCAGCTTAACGACAGGGGGCGTCGGAAACACCATATATTTT
CASSLTTGGVGNTIYF
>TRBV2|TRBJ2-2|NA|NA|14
TGTGCCACACCAAATCTTCGGGGCACCGGGGAGCTGTTTTTT
CATPNLRGTGELFF
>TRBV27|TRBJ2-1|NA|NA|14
TGTGCCAGCAGTGGAGTACGCTCCTACAATGAGCAGTTCTTC
CASSGVRSYNEQFF
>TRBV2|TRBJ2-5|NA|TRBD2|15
TGTGCCAGCATCAGTCAACTAGCGGCCCAAGAGACCCAGTACTTC
CASISQLAAQETQYF
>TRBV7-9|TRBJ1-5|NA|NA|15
TGTGCCAGCAGCCCTGTAGGGGGAAGAGTTCAGCCCCAGCATTTT
CASSPVGGRVQPQHF
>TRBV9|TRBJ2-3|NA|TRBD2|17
TGTGCCAGCAGCGCCGGACTAGCGGGAGGGAACACAGATACGCAGTATTTT
CASSAGLAGGNTDTQYF
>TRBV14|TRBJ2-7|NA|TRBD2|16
TGTGCCAGCAGCCAAGGCTTTTCTAGCGGGAGTTACGAGCAGTACTTC
CASSQGFSSGSYEQYF
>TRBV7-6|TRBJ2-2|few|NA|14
TGTGCCAGCAGCTTAGACTCAAACACCGGGGAGCTGTTTTTT
CASSLDSNTGELFF
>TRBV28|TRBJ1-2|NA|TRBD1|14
TGTGCCACCGCGATCGACAGGGTTTATTTGGGCTACACCTTC
CATAIDRVYLGYTF
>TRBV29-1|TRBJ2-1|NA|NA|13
TGCAGCGTTGAATTGGGGGTCCCCAATGAGCAGTTCTTC
CSVELGVPNEQFF
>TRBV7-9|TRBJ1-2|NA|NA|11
TGTGCCAGCAGCGATCAGTATGGCTACACCTTC
CASSDQYGYTF
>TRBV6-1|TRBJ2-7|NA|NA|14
TGTGCCAGCAGTGAATACAGTGGTTCGTACGAGCAGTACTTC
CASSEYSGSYEQYF
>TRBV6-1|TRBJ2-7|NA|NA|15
TGTGCCAGCAGTGAAAGGGGCCTAATCCCCCACGAGCAGTACTTC
CASSERGLIPHEQYF
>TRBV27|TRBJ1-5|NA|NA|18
TGTGCCAGCAGTTACCTAGGATCGGGGGGCCTGAGCAATCAGCCCCAGCATTTT
CASSYLGSGGLSNQPQHF
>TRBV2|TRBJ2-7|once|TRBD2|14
TGTGCCAGCAGTATTCGGGAGGGCTCCTACGAGCAGTACTTC
CASSIREGSYEQYF
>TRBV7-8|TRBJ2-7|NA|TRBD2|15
TGTGCCAGCAGTTCTACTAGCGGGAGTATTTTCGAGCAGTACTTC
CASSSTSGSIFEQYF
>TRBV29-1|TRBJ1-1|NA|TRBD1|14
TGCAGCGTTGCCGGGACAGTCATGAACACTGAAGCTTTCTTT
CSVAGTVMNTEAFF
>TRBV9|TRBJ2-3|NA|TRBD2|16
TGTGCCAGCAGTTCACCCAGCGGGAGGGCCGGAGATACGCAGTATTTT
CASSSPSGRAGDTQYF
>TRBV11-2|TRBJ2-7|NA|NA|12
TGTGCCAGCTCGGGGGCCTACTACGAGCAGTACTTC
CASSGAYYEQYF
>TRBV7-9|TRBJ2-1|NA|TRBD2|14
TGTGCCAGCAGCTTCTTACTAGCGAACAATGAGCAGTTCTTC
CASSFLLANNEQFF
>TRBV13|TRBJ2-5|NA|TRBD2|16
TGTGCCAGCATCTGGAGTAGCGGGAGTCGAGGAGAGACCCAGTACTTC
CASIWSSGSRGETQYF
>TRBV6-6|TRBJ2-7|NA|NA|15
TGTGCCAGCAGTCACAGGGAGGCGGGGGCCTACGAGCAGTACTTC
CASSHREAGAYEQYF
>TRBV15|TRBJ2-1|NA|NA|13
TGTGCCACCGGGGGCCGAGCTAGCGGTGAGCAGTTCTTC
CATGGRASGEQFF
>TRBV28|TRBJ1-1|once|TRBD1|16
TGTGCCAGCAGGAGGGGGCCGGACGGACGGAACACTGAAGCTTTCTTT
CASRRGPDGRNTEAFF
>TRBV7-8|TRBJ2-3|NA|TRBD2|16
TGTGCCAGCAGCTTAGCTTCTAGCGGAACAACAGATACGCAGTATTTT
CASSLASSGTTDTQYF
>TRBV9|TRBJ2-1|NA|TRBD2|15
TGTGCCAGCAGCGTAGACGGGAGGACCTACAATGAGCAGTTCTTC
CASSVDGRTYNEQFF
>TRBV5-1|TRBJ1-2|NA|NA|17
TGCGCCAGCAGCTTGGGGGAATCAGGTGTGAGCCTTTATGGCTACACCTTC
CASSLGESGVSLYGYTF
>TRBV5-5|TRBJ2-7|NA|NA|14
TGTGCCAGCAGCTCAGGGATGTTGGGCTACGAGCAGTACTTC
CASSSGMLGYEQYF
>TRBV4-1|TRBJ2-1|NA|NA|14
TGCGCCAGCAGCCAAGAGCAGGGCTGGGATGAGCAGTTCTTC
CASSQEQGWDEQFF
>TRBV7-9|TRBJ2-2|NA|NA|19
TGTGCCAGCAGCCTGCCCAGCGCGAACCCTACTTTGGGAACCGGGGAGCTGTTTTTT
CASSLPSANPTLGTGELFF
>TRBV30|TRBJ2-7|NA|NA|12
TGTGCCTGGGGGGGTTTCACCTACGAGCAGTACTTC
CAWGGFTYEQYF
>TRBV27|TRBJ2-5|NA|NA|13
TGTGCCAGCAGTTTCGGACCGGCCGGGGCCCAGTACTTC
CASSFGPAGAQYF
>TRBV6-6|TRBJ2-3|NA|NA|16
TGTGCCAGCAGTTACCCGGACCAATCTAGCACAGATACGCAGTATTTT
CASSYPDQSSTDTQYF
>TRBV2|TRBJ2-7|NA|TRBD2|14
TGTGCCAGCAAAACAGCTAGCGGGCCCTACGAGCAGTACTTC
CASKTASGPYEQYF
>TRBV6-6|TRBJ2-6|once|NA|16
TGTGCCAGCAGTTCCCTAGACAGCTCTGGGGCCAACGTCCTGACTTTC
CASSSLDSSGANVLTF
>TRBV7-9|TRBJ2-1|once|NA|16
TGTGCCAGCAGCCCTAGGCGGGTTGGGTCCTACAATGAGCAGTTCTTC
CASSPRRVGSYNEQFF
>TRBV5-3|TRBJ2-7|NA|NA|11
TGTGCCAGCAGCCTATCTAGCGAGCAGTACTTC
CASSLSSEQYF
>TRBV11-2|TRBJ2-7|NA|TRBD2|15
TGTGCCAGCACCCCTAGCGGGAGAGGATACTACGAGCAGTACTTC
CASTPSGRGYYEQYF
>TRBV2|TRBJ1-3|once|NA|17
TGTGCCAGCAGGGGCGGCCAGGCGCCCTTCTCTGGAAACACCATATATTTT
CASRGGQAPFSGNTIYF
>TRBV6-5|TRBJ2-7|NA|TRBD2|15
TGTGCCAGCAGTTACGGGCTAGCGGGAGACTACGAGCAGTACTTC
CASSYGLAGDYEQYF
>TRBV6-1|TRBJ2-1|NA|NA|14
TGTGCCAGCAGTGAAAAGCGGGTCAACAATGAGCAGTTCTTC
CASSEKRVNNEQFF
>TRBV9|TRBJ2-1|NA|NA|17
TGTGCCAGCAGCGCCGAGGGAGAGGGACTGCTGTGGGATGAGCAGTTCTTC
CASSAEGEGLLWDEQFF
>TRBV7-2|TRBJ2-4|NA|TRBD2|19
TGTGCCAGCAGCGAAAGACTAGCGGGAGGGCCCCCGGCCAAAAACATTCAGTACTTC
CASSERLAGGPPAKNIQYF
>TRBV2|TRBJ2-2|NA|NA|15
TGTGCCAGCAGTGAACATCTGCAGGGGACCGGGGAGCTGTTTTTT
CASSEHLQGTGELFF
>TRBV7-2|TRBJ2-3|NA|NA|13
TGTGCCAGCAGCCCCGATAACACAGATACGCAGTATTTT
CASSPDNTDTQYF
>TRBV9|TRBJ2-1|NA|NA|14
TGTGCCAGCAGCGTAGAGAACTCGTACAATGAGCAGTTCTTC
CASSVENSYNEQFF
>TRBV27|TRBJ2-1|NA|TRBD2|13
TGTGCCAGCGCTACTAGCGGGAGCACTGAGCAGTTCTTC
CASATSGSTEQFF
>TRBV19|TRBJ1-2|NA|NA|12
TGTGCCAGTAGTAGACAGGAGAGGGGCTACACCTTC
CASSRQERGYTF